The following is a T cell receptor (beta chain) sequence with its context. Its antigen remains unidentified. This was a deep-level run. Methods used by the authors: Filtering differed for immunoSEQ, which gave only junction sequences without quality scores. The repertoire was sequenced with immunoSEQ multiplex PCR; TCRdb's copy has only in-frame clones and lacks some. That table furnishes V, J and clone size, whereas the DNA furnished D and trimming. The sample has 2.3 million or so clones, more than 80% seen once. The sample belongs to a study of shared clonotypes between healthy human individuals. The germline gives CDR1 SGHVS, CDR2 FNYEAQ. The CDR3 loop spans 15 amino acids. Trimming removed 4 bases from V and 4 bases from J, with 16 bases in between. Points from the study as a whole: Rarefaction gave evidence that sorted-subset sequencing remained incomplete despite large depth. On the whole, naive subsets had larger estimated richness than memory subsets had.

The sequenced material came from naive CD4+ T cells from PBMCs. As for subset: CD45RA+ positively selected. This chain connects TRBV7-6 to TRBJ1-2, with D unresolved. This clonotype was sampled from a man younger than 35 in good health. Some clones in this sample may be carry-over from other donors' samples. The DNA for the CDR3 is TGTGCCAGCAGCTCGAAATCTCGAAAGACCTATGGCTACACCTTC. It yields the protein CASSSKSRKTYGYTF. Based on the CDR3 plus reference TRBV7-6 and TRBJ1-2, the full variable domain is GAGVSQSPRYKVTKRGQDVALRCDPISGHVSLYWYRQALGQGPEFLTYFNYEAQQDKSGLPNDRFSAERPEGSISTLTIQRTEQRDSAMYRCASSSKSRKTYGYTFGSGTRLTVV.